The text below deals with one T cell receptor beta chain. Profiled with immunoSEQ multiplex PCR; TCRdb holds only in-frame clones, not every one. The table shows some 31,000 clones, with nearly 90% occurring only once. The record originates from a study of blood T cell repertoires in COVID-19. V was cut by 2 bases and J by 7 bases, with 8 bases left in between. The CDR3 loop spans 12 amino acids. The germline gives CDR1 MNHEY, CDR2 SMNVEV (reference sequence). J is TRBJ1-2 and V is TRBV27; D not resolved. Specimen: peripheral blood. The clonotype was recovered from a man aged 55 to 70 with active COVID-19. The CDR3 reads CASSLRGVGYTF. The CDR3 coding sequence is TGTGCCAGCAGTTTACGGGGAGTTGGCTACACCTTC.